A selection of T cell receptor beta chains follows, all from one sample in a study of blood T cell repertoires in COVID-19. The repertoire was sequenced with immunoSEQ multiplex PCR; TCRdb's copy has only in-frame clones and lacks some. The profile shows 310,000 or so clones, more than 75% of them singletons. The sequencing input was peripheral blood. The origin of the receptors is a man between 45 and 60 years old with active or convalescent COVID-19. Each CDR3 is given with its conserved first and last residue. Each record gives: J gene, clone size, V gene, D gene, CDR3 length, CDR3 protein, CDR3 DNA. A D gene is named only where the DNA matches it firmly. Some rows have no size entry. The others give once, few or many, or a class for an expanded clone.

j_call: TRBJ1-2
clone_size: few
v_call: TRBV25-1
d_call: -
cdr3_length: 14
cdr3_aa: CASSEAGRIYGYTF
cdr3_nt: TGTGCCAGCAGTGAGGCGGGGAGGATCTATGGCTACACCTTC

j_call: TRBJ2-1
clone_size: -
v_call: TRBV4-2
d_call: TRBD2
cdr3_length: 20
cdr3_aa: CASSQVGSSGGPGSYNEQFF
cdr3_nt: TGTGCCAGCAGCCAAGTAGGGTCTAGCGGGGGCCCCGGGTCCTACAATGAGCAGTTCTTC

j_call: TRBJ2-1
clone_size: -
v_call: TRBV19
d_call: -
cdr3_length: 15
cdr3_aa: CASSPRTDTYNEQFF
cdr3_nt: TGTGCCAGTAGTCCCCGGACAGATACCTACAATGAGCAGTTCTTC

j_call: TRBJ1-4
clone_size: -
v_call: TRBV7-2
d_call: TRBD1
cdr3_length: 16
cdr3_aa: CASSLVATGTNEKLFF
cdr3_nt: TGTGCCAGCAGCTTAGTTGCGACAGGGACTAATGAAAAACTGTTTTTT

j_call: TRBJ2-3
clone_size: -
v_call: TRBV5-4
d_call: TRBD2
cdr3_length: 16
cdr3_aa: CASSPKRGSSTDTQYF
cdr3_nt: TGTGCCAGCAGCCCTAAGCGGGGGAGTTCCACAGATACGCAGTATTTT

j_call: TRBJ1-1
clone_size: -
v_call: TRBV28
d_call: TRBD1
cdr3_length: 16
cdr3_aa: CASRLPPYRGATEAFF
cdr3_nt: TGTGCCAGCAGACTACCACCTTACAGGGGGGCCACTGAAGCTTTCTTT

j_call: TRBJ2-1
clone_size: once
v_call: TRBV10-3
d_call: -
cdr3_length: 15
cdr3_aa: CAISDRVAGYNEQFF
cdr3_nt: TGTGCCATCAGTGATCGGGTCGCTGGCTACAATGAGCAGTTCTTC

j_call: TRBJ2-5
clone_size: -
v_call: TRBV6-5
d_call: TRBD1
cdr3_length: 15
cdr3_aa: CASSRGTGPQETQYF
cdr3_nt: TGTGCCAGCAGTCGCGGGACAGGGCCTCAAGAGACCCAGTACTTC

j_call: TRBJ2-7
clone_size: -
v_call: TRBV4-1
d_call: TRBD1
cdr3_length: 14
cdr3_aa: CASSLSDRVYEQYF
cdr3_nt: TGCGCCAGCAGCCTCTCCGACAGGGTCTACGAGCAGTACTTC

j_call: TRBJ1-5
clone_size: once
v_call: TRBV19
d_call: -
cdr3_length: 15
cdr3_aa: CASTDAPNSNQPQHF
cdr3_nt: TGTGCCAGTACAGATGCTCCAAATAGCAATCAGCCCCAGCATTTT

j_call: TRBJ1-4
clone_size: -
v_call: TRBV6-2/TRBV6-3
d_call: TRBD1
cdr3_length: 13
cdr3_aa: CASSFTGGEKLFF
cdr3_nt: TGTGCCAGCAGTTTCACAGGGGGCGAAAAACTGTTTTTT

j_call: TRBJ1-2
clone_size: -
v_call: TRBV15
d_call: -
cdr3_length: 15
cdr3_aa: CATSRDRVQIGGYTF
cdr3_nt: TGTGCCACCAGCAGAGATCGGGTGCAAATTGGCGGCTACACCTTC

j_call: TRBJ2-4
clone_size: -
v_call: TRBV18
d_call: -
cdr3_length: 15
cdr3_aa: CASSPPGLAKNIQYF
cdr3_nt: TGTGCCAGCTCACCCCCGGGGTTAGCCAAAAACATTCAGTACTTC

j_call: TRBJ1-2
clone_size: -
v_call: TRBV28
d_call: -
cdr3_length: 12
cdr3_aa: CASSWGDYGYTF
cdr3_nt: TGTGCCAGCAGTTGGGGAGACTATGGCTACACCTTC

j_call: TRBJ1-5
clone_size: -
v_call: TRBV4-1
d_call: -
cdr3_length: 17
cdr3_aa: CASSQEGWPQGNQPQHF
cdr3_nt: TGCGCCAGCAGCCAAGAAGGGTGGCCACAGGGTAATCAGCCCCAGCATTTT

j_call: TRBJ1-1
clone_size: -
v_call: TRBV12-5
d_call: -
cdr3_length: 13
cdr3_aa: CASGRAGNTEAFF
cdr3_nt: TGTGCTAGTGGGAGGGCGGGAAACACTGAAGCTTTCTTT

j_call: TRBJ2-1
clone_size: -
v_call: TRBV7-8
d_call: TRBD1
cdr3_length: 14
cdr3_aa: CASSQRQGRNEQFF
cdr3_nt: TGTGCCAGCAGCCAGCGACAGGGACGCAATGAGCAGTTCTTC

j_call: TRBJ2-3
clone_size: -
v_call: TRBV3-1/TRBV3-2
d_call: TRBD1
cdr3_length: 15
cdr3_aa: CASSQGTGGGGTQYF
cdr3_nt: TGTGCCAGCAGCCAAGGGACAGGGGGCGGGGGCACGCAGTATTTT

j_call: TRBJ1-1
clone_size: -
v_call: TRBV12-3/TRBV12-4
d_call: -
cdr3_length: 12
cdr3_aa: CPGGGKNTEAFF
cdr3_nt: TGCCCTGGGGGCGGAAAGAACACTGAAGCTTTCTTT